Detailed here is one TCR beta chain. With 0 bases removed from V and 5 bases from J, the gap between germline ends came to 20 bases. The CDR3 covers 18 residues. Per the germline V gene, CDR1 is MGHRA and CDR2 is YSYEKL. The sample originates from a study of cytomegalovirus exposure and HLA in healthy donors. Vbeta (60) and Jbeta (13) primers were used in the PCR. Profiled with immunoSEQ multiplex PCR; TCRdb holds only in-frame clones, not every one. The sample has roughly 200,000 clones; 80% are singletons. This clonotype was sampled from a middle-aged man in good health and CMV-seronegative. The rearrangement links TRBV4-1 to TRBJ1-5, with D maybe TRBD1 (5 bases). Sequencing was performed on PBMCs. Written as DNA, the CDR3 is TGCGCCAGCAGCCAAGAGTCGGACGCAAGGGGTTCGGATCAGCCCCAGCATTTT. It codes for CASSQESDARGSDQPQHF.